This record concerns one TCR beta chain sequence. Trimming left V 6 bases short and J 0 bases short, with 11 bases between. Germline loops: CDR1 MNHEY, CDR2 SVGAGI. The CDR3 has 14 amino acids. The data were taken from a study of blood T cell repertoires in COVID-19. TCRdb's table, derived via immunoSEQ multiplex PCR, lists solely in-frame clones and lacks some. The sample has a few hundred thousand clones; about 85% are singletons. This chain uses TRBV6-5 with TRBJ1-2; D unresolved. The TCR sequence derives from a man aged 18-30 years with active or convalescent COVID-19. The sample taken for sequencing was peripheral blood. The CDR3 region has the DNA TGTGCCAGCAGGATGCACAACCCTAACTATGGCTACACCTTC. As protein: CASRMHNPNYGYTF.